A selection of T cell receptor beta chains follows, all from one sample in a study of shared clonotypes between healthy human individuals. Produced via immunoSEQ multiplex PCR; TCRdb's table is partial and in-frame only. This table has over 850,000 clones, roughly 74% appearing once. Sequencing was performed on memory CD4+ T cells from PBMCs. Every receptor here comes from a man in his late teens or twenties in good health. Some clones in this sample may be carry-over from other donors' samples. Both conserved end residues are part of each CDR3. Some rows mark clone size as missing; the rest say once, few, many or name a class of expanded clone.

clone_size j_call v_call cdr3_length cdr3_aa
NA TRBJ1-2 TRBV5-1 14 CASSLATGEGGYTF
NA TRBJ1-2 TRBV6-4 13 CASSDGGSRGYTF
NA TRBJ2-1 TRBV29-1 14 CSVDVLAGVDEQFF
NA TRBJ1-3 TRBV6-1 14 CASILTGLGNTIYF
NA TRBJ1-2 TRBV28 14 CASSSPGVGYGYTF
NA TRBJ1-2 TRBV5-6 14 CASSYQLARDGYTF
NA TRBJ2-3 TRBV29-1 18 CSAPRDRGTSGGTDTQYF
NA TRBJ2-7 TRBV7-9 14 CASSSGQGGYEQYF
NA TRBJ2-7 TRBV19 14 CASSKRGVTYDWNF
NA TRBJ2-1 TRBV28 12 CGTRSSYNEQFF
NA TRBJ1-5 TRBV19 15 CATDRGVWANQPQHF
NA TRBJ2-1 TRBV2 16 CASSPIAPTGGNEQFF
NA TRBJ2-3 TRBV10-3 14 CAISLSGRSDTQYF
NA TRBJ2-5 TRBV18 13 CASSRQGAETQYF
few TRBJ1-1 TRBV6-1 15 CASSEAGQGNTEAFF
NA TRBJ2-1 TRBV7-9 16 CASSSPGYPPYNEQFF
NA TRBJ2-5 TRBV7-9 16 CASSLAGSGSKETQYF
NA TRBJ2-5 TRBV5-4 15 CASSLPGTGRQTQYF
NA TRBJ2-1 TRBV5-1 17 CASSPAQGSAGGPGQFF
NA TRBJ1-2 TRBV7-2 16 CASSLAESGMLSGYTF
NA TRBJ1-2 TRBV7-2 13 CASSLISGSGYTF
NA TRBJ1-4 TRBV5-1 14 CASSLQGTNEKLFF
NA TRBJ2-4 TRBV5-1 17 CASSLGWVAGGKNIQYF
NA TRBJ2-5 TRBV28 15 CASSLSGGTGETQYF
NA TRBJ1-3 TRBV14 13 CASSQDWEGTIYF
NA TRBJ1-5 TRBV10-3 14 CATTAYHSNQPQHF
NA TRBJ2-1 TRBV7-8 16 CASSLEPLARENEQFF
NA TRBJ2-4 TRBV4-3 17 CASSQGLATLAKNIQYF